The next 23 T cell receptor beta chains were all read from a single sample in a study of blood T cells in healthy people across ages. The use of a sample-barcoded 5' primer and a J-beta primer mix characterized a second PCR of 7 to 11 cycles. TCRdb called the 5' RACE reads again in MiXCR, with one record for every CDR3 protein. This table has about 1.8 million distinct CDR3 sequences, 40% to 55% appearing once. The sample comprised blood. These receptors were obtained from a woman in her 40s in good health.

This clonotype was recorded a few times. The V call is TRBV2, the J call TRBJ1-1, with unresolved D. CDR3 length: 15 residues. Germline V gene data show CDR1 as SNHLY and CDR2 as FYNNEI. Trimming cost V 8 bases and J 0 bases, with 16 bases left between them. This CDR3 is CASDPVPPMNTEAFF. The CDR3 nucleotides read TGTGCCAGCGACCCGGTTCCCCCGATGAACACTGAAGCTTTCTTT.

This clonotype was found once. This sequence joins TRBV20-1 and TRBJ1-4; TRBD1 might be the D (5 bases). The CDR3 covers 15 residues. Germline assignment: CDR1 DFQATT and CDR2 SNEGSKA (reference sequence). With 0 bases removed from V and 4 bases from J, the gap between germline ends came to 12 bases. In DNA, the CDR3 is TGCAGTGCTAGAGATGGGGGGAGGGATAATGAAAAACTGTTTTTT. Translating gives CSARDGGRDNEKLFF.

V and J are TRBV5-1 and TRBJ2-1; 8 positions agree with TRBD2. CDR1 and CDR2 (germline): SGHRS, YFSETQ. Trimming cost V 2 bases and J 4 bases; bases outside gene matches: 5. The CDR3 consists of 15 residues. Here the CDR3 reads CASSFNGGEYNEQFF. The CDR3 DNA reads TGCGCCAGCAGCTTCAACGGGGGGGAATACAATGAGCAGTTCTTC.

V gene TRBV11-2 combines with J gene TRBJ2-1, with 11 nucleotides matching TRBD2. The CDR3 loop spans 16 amino acids. Germline V gene lookup returns CDR1 SGHAT and CDR2 FQNNGV. The trim removed 1 base at V and 7 bases at J, leaving 6 bases unmatched. CDR3 amino acids: CASSLGFSGGGNEQFF. In DNA form, the CDR3 reads TGTGCCAGCAGCTTAGGTTTTAGCGGGGGGGGGAATGAGCAGTTCTTC.

This clonotype was seen a single time. This chain connects TRBV4-3 to TRBJ2-1, with TRBD1 as a possible D gene (5 bases). V lost 3 bases and J 3 bases, leaving 12 bases between the germline ends. The CDR3 contains 15 residues. The germline gives CDR1 LGHNA, CDR2 YSLEER. The chain's CDR3 is CASSHDQGDYNEQFF. The CDR3 nucleotides read TGCGCCAGCAGCCATGATCAGGGCGACTACAATGAGCAGTTCTTC.

This chain connects TRBV6-2 or TRBV6-3 to TRBJ2-7; unclear D gene. This CDR3 has 12 amino acids. The V end lost 6 bases, the J end lost 5 bases, and 11 bases lay between the germline ends. The germline CDR1 and CDR2 sequences are MNHEY and SVGEGT. In DNA form, the CDR3 reads TGTGCCAGCAGGGGAAACTATGACGAGCAGTACTTC. Translated, it gives CASRGNYDEQYF.

The chain uses TRBV12-3 or TRBV12-4 and TRBJ1-5; D is uncertain. The CDR3 has 15 amino acids. V was clipped by 5 bases and J by 5 bases, with 16 bases between them. The CDR3 region has the DNA TGTGCCAGCAGTCCGCCGGCCAGTGGCGATCAGCCCCAGCATTTT. This sequence encodes CASSPPASGDQPQHF.

In its sample, this clonotype was seen a few times. The V call is TRBV5-1, the J call TRBJ2-3; TRBD1 agrees at 7 bases. CDR3 length: 14 amino acids. Germline CDR1 and CDR2: SGHRS and YFSETQ. V gave up 3 bases and J gave up 7 bases; unmatched junction bases: 8. CDR3 sequence: CASSYGTVDHTQYF. The DNA of the CDR3 is TGCGCCAGCAGCTACGGGACAGTTGACCATACGCAGTATTTT.

This clonotype showed up just a few times. This rearrangement joins TRBV7-2 to TRBJ1-2; D might be TRBD1 (5 bases). CDR1 and CDR2 (germline): SGHTA, FQGNSA. The germline V and J ends were trimmed by 6 bases and 7 bases, with 18 bases remaining between them. The length of the CDR3 is 14 residues. The CDR3: CASRRRIGGPGYTF. In DNA, the CDR3 is TGTGCCAGCAGGCGGAGGATTGGGGGACCTGGCTACACCTTC.

V gene TRBV4-2 combines with J gene TRBJ2-5; D remains ambiguous. The CDR3 totals 14 residues. Germline values: CDR1 LGHNA, CDR2 YNFKEQ. Between the trimmed V and J ends, which lost 3 bases and 2 bases, there was a span of 10 bases. The CDR3 spells CASSHFLGQETQYF. In nucleotides, the CDR3 is TGTGCCAGCAGCCATTTTCTAGGGCAAGAGACCCAGTACTTC.

This chain links TRBV20-1 with TRBJ2-3; possible D gene TRBD1, 6 bases. Germline CDR1 reads DFQATT; CDR2 reads SNEGSKA (reference sequence). Trimming stripped 5 bases from V and 0 bases from J, with 15 bases between. The CDR3 extends over 15 amino acids. The CDR3 DNA is TGCAGTGCTCGCAGCGGCAGGGGTAGCACAGATACGCAGTATTTT. This sequence encodes CSARSGRGSTDTQYF.

This clonotype was seen ten or more times. V and J are TRBV20-1 and TRBJ2-7; D unresolved. The CDR3 runs to 12 residues. Trimming shortened V by 0 bases and J by 3 bases, and 6 bases separated the two germline ends. CDR1 DFQATT and CDR2 SNEGSKA come from the germline V gene (reference sequence). The DNA for the CDR3 is TGCAGTGCTAGAGATGACGGCTACGAGCAGTACTTC. Protein sequence: CSARDDGYEQYF.

The genes are TRBV27 and TRBJ2-1, with D tentatively TRBD2 (6 bases). The CDR3 covers 15 residues. Per the germline V gene, CDR1 is MNHEY and CDR2 is SMNVEV (reference sequence). The V and J ends lost 7 bases and 5 bases respectively, with 18 bases between them. As DNA, the CDR3 is TGTGCCAGCAATACTCGGAACGGGGGACACAATGAGCAGTTCTTC. As protein: CASNTRNGGHNEQFF.

This rearrangement joins TRBV28 to TRBJ1-5; D is unresolved. The germline V gene has CDR1 MDHEN and CDR2 SYDVKM. CDR3 length: 12 residues. V lost 7 bases and J lost 4, with 8 bases in between. In nucleotides, the CDR3 is TGTGCCAGCAATTCGGGAAATCAGCCCCAGCATTTT. This gives the protein CASNSGNQPQHF.

This clonotype was detected only a few times. A read error may produce the germline difference seen at one junction end. The V and J genes are TRBV6-2 or TRBV6-3 and TRBJ2-7, with D tentatively TRBD1 (5 bases). This CDR3 has 13 residues. CDR1 and CDR2 (germline): MNHEY, SVGEGT. CDR3 amino acids: CASVEQTAYERYF. The CDR3 nucleotides are TGTGCCAGCGTAGAACAGACAGCCTACGAGCGGTACTTC.

This clonotype was seen only a few times. The chain carries TRBV5-1 and TRBJ2-5, with 8 bases fitting TRBD2. With V trimmed by 5 bases and J by 4 bases, 10 bases remained unmatched. This CDR3 spans 15 amino acids. Germline values: CDR1 SGHRS, CDR2 YFSETQ. The CDR3 DNA follows: TGCGCCAGCAGTATTTTCGGGGGGGTCGGAGAGACCCAGTACTTC. Its protein is CASSIFGGVGETQYF.

For this clonotype: Germline is not matched at one junction end, which may reflect a read error. This chain joins TRBV18 and TRBJ2-7; 7 nucleotides align to TRBD1. The length of the CDR3 is 13 residues. Germline values: CDR1 KGHSH, CDR2 LQKENI. The CDR3 region is CTSSPRDRDEQYF. In DNA, the CDR3 is TGTACCAGCTCACCACGTGACAGGGACGAGCAGTACTTC.

This chain uses TRBV7-3 with TRBJ2-3, with TRBD2 as a possible D gene (6 bases). This CDR3 has 16 residues. The V gene's germline CDR1 is SGHTA and CDR2 FQGTGA. V was clipped by 1 base and J by 1 base, with 12 bases between them. The chain's CDR3 is CASSLIAGLGTDTQYF. The CDR3 region has the DNA TGTGCCAGCAGCTTAATTGCGGGGCTGGGCACAGATACGCAGTATTTT. The entire variable domain, with the rest obtained from reference TRBV7-3 and TRBJ2-3, is as follows: GAGVSQTPSNKVTEKGKYVELRCDPISGHTALYWYRQSLGQGPEFLIYFQGTGAADDSGLPNDRFFAVRPEGSVSTLKIQRTERGDSAVYLCASSLIAGLGTDTQYFGPGTRLTVL.

This clonotype was detected a few times. The chain links TRBV5-1 to TRBJ2-1, with D possibly matching TRBD1 (5 bases). The CDR3 spans 15 residues. The V gene lost 0 bases and the J gene lost 4 bases, with 11 bases spanning the gap. The germline V gene encodes CDR1 SGHRS and CDR2 YFSETQ. This CDR3 reads CASSLGQTDYNEQFF. The CDR3 DNA reads as TGCGCCAGCAGCTTGGGGCAGACAGATTACAATGAGCAGTTCTTC.

The chain joins TRBV20-1 to TRBJ1-2; unclear D gene. With 8 bases removed from V and 8 bases from J, the gap between germline ends came to 18 bases. From germline, CDR1 is DFQATT and CDR2 SNEGSKA (reference sequence). This CDR3 comprises 12 residues. CDR3 nucleotide sequence: TGCAGTTTCCTTCGAGGGCAGGAAGGCTACACCTTC. It yields the protein CSFLRGQEGYTF.

In its sample, this clonotype was seen a few times. The chain has TRBV15 and TRBJ1-2; tentative D call: TRBD1 (6 bases). CDR1 LNHNV and CDR2 YYDKDF come from the germline V gene (reference sequence). Trimming shortened V by 8 bases and J by 3 bases, and 10 bases separated the two germline ends. This CDR3 spans 12 amino acids. The DNA for the CDR3 is TGTGCCACCGGACAGCCTTACTATGGCTACACCTTC. Translating it yields CATGQPYYGYTF.

The genes are TRBV28 and TRBJ2-7, with 8 bases identical to TRBD1. Germline V CDR1 and CDR2: MDHEN, SYDVKM. CDR3 length: 16 residues. Trimming cost V 3 bases and J 0 bases; bases outside gene matches: 7. The CDR3 DNA follows: TGTGCCAGCAGTTTGCCGCAGGGGGCGAGCTCCTACGAGCAGTACTTC. Translating gives CASSLPQGASSYEQYF.

The gene calls are TRBV4-1 and TRBJ2-3, with 11 bases aligning to TRBD2. V shed 1 base, J shed 0 bases, and the junction held 6 bases outside the gene matches. This CDR3 spans 18 amino acids. In germline, CDR1 is MGHRA, CDR2 YSYEKL. This CDR3 is CASSQGISGGGSTDTQYF. The CDR3 bases are TGCGCCAGCAGCCAAGGAATTAGCGGGGGGGGGAGCACAGATACGCAGTATTTT.